Listed below are T cell receptor beta chains from one sample, sequenced in a study of blood T cell repertoires in COVID-19. Some clones are missing from TCRdb's copy, which holds only in-frame ones; the method was immunoSEQ multiplex PCR. The sample gives 80,000 or so clones, roughly 86% of which show up once; 6.5% to 8% is in the top ten. The sample comprised peripheral blood. These receptors all stem from a human donor in a cohort sampled during active COVID-19. The CDR3 runs from the conserved cysteine through the conserved F or W. Each record gives: D gene, J gene, CDR3 length, V gene, CDR3 protein, CDR3 DNA. D genes are given only for firm matches.

. | TRBJ2-2 | 16 | TRBV14 | CASSRRGGPGTGELFF | TGTGCCAGCAGCCGTCGAGGAGGACCGGGGACCGGGGAGCTGTTTTTT
. | TRBJ2-2 | 15 | TRBV19 | CASSIARGGTGELFF | TGTGCCAGTAGTATCGCCAGGGGAGGGACCGGGGAGCTGTTTTTT
. | TRBJ1-5 | 13 | TRBV30 | CAWRRGNNQPQHF | TGTGCCTGGAGAAGGGGTAACAATCAGCCCCAGCATTTT
TRBD1 | TRBJ2-5 | 12 | TRBV6-5 | CAGQGLQETQYF | TGTGCCGGACAGGGTCTTCAAGAGACCCAGTACTTC
TRBD2 | TRBJ2-1 | 15 | TRBV11-3 | CASSIIAGGTNEQFF | TGTGCCAGCAGCATTATAGCGGGGGGGACCAATGAGCAGTTCTTC
. | TRBJ1-6 | 11 | TRBV3-1/TRBV3-2 | CASSQGPALHF | TGTGCCAGCAGCCAAGGTCCGGCCCTCCACTTT
. | TRBJ1-2 | 16 | TRBV5-6 | CASSTPREGTVSGYTF | TGTGCCAGCAGCACTCCCCGGGAGGGTACGGTTAGCGGCTACACCTTC
. | TRBJ2-7 | 16 | TRBV5-4 | CASSVRGPIQGYEQYF | TGTGCCAGCAGCGTACGAGGACCCATACAGGGCTACGAGCAGTACTTC
TRBD2 | TRBJ2-3 | 15 | TRBV24-1 | CATTGLAGGEDTQYF | TGTGCCACCACGGGACTAGCGGGGGGGGAAGATACGCAGTATTTT
. | TRBJ2-3 | 14 | TRBV2 | CASSESGRGDTQYF | TGTGCCAGCAGTGAATCAGGCAGGGGTGATACGCAGTATTTT